The source of this TCR beta chain is a study of blood T cell repertoires in COVID-19. Across the whole study: Italy, Spain and the United States were the sources of the convalescent and acute COVID-19 samples.

Clones were sequenced by immunoSEQ multiplex PCR, and TCRdb holds only the in-frame ones, with some missing. Of about 240,000 clones in the sample, about 90% are singletons; the top ten hold 3% to 4%. Looked up from germline, CDR1 is LNHNV and CDR2 is YYDKDF (reference sequence). The germline V and J ends were trimmed by 0 bases and 2 bases, with 14 bases remaining between them. The length of the CDR3 is 16 residues. Sequencing was carried out using PBMCs or T cells enriched from blood (not recorded which). This receptor was obtained from a woman aged 40-49 years with acute COVID-19. The genes are TRBV15 and TRBJ2-7; perhaps TRBD2 as D (5 bases). The CDR3 coding sequence is TGTGCCACCAGCAGAGATTCTCTAGCCGGGGCCTACGAGCAGTACTTC. Translation gives CATSRDSLAGAYEQYF. Supplemented by reference TRBV15 and TRBJ2-7, the full variable domain reads DAMVIQNPRYQVTQFGKPVTLSCSQTLNHNVMYWYQQKSSQAPKLLFHYYDKDFNNEADTPDNFQSRRPNTSFCFLDIRSPGLGDTAMYLCATSRDSLAGAYEQYFGPGTRLTVT.